Only a few counts were recorded for the clone carrying this T cell receptor (beta chain). Through a sample-barcoded 5' primer and a J-beta primer mix, a second PCR was run for roughly 6 to 11 cycles. One entry per CDR3 protein, called by TCRdb with MiXCR from the 5' RACE reads. The table has more than 650,000 distinct CDR3 sequences, about 55% seen once; the top ten hold 40% to 50%. This sample stems from a study of blood T cells in healthy people across ages. Study context: In model experiments, template switching was able to capture about one barcoded beta molecule for every two T cells that were present.

Germline CDR1 is SGHRS and CDR2 is YFSETQ. CDR3 length: 17 residues. Losses at the gene ends were 3 bases for V and 5 bases for J; bases not matched to a gene: 9. The genes are TRBV5-1 and TRBJ2-3; 13 nucleotides match TRBD2. The clonotype originates from a man of 80 years or more in good health. Material for sequencing was blood. CDR3 DNA: TGCGCCAGCAGCTACTATGGACTAGCGGGAGAGGGAGATACGCAGTATTTT. It codes for CASSYYGLAGEGDTQYF.